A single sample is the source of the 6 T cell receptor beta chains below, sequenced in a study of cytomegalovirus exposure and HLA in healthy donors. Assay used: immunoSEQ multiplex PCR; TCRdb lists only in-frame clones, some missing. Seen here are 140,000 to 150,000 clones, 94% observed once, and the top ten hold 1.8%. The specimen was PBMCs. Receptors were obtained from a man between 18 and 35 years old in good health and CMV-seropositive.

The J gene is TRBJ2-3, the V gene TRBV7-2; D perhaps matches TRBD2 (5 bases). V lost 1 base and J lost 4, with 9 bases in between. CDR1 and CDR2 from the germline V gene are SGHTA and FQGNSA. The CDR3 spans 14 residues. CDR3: CASSLVASSDTQYF. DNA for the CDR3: TGTGCCAGCAGCTTAGTAGCTAGCTCAGATACGCAGTATTTT.

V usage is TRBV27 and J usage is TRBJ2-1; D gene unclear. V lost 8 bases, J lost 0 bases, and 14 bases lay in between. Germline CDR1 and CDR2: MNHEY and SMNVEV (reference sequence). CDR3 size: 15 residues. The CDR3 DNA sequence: TGTGCCAGCCAGCCTCGGGTCCGCTCCTACAATGAGCAGTTCTTC. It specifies CASQPRVRSYNEQFF.

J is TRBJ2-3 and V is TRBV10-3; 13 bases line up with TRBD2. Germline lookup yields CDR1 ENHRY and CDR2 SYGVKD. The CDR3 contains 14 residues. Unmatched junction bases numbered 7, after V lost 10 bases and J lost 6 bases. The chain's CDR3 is CATGTSGAPDTQYF. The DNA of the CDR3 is TGTGCCACCGGGACTAGCGGGGCCCCGGATACGCAGTATTTT.

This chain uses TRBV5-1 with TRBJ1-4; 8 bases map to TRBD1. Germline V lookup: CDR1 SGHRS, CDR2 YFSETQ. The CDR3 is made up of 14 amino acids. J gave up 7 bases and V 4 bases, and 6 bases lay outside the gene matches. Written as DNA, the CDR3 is TGCGCCAGCAGCCTTCGGACAGGGTTTGAAAAACTGTTTTTT. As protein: CASSLRTGFEKLFF.

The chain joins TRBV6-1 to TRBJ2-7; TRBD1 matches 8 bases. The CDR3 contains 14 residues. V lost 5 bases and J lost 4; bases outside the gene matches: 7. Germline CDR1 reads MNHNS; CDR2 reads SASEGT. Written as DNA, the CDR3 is TGTGCCAGCAGTTGGGACAGGCGGGATTACGAGCAGTACTTC. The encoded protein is CASSWDRRDYEQYF.

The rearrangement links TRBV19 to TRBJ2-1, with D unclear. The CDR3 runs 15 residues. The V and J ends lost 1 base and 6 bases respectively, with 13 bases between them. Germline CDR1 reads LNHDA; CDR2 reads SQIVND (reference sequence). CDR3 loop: CASSIVHAYSNEQFF. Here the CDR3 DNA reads TGTGCCAGTAGTATAGTTCATGCGTATTCCAATGAGCAGTTCTTC.